The 9 T cell receptor beta chains below were found in one sample sequenced in a study of Graves' ophthalmopathy and Graves' hyperthyroidism. Amplified material comprised TCR beta CDR3 regions derived from RNA transcripts. HTBI primers were used in a first-round RT-PCR, which preceded a second-round multiplex PCR. TCRdb called the multiplex PCR reads again in MiXCR, with one record for every CDR3 protein. This table has approximately 330,000 distinct CDR3 sequences, about 17% appearing once. The material sequenced was peripheral blood. The receptors were gathered from an adult man with Graves' ophthalmopathy.

This clonotype was observed many times. The gene calls are TRBV24-1 and TRBJ1-2; 7 nucleotides line up with TRBD1. Unmatched junction bases numbered 6, after V lost 1 base and J lost 11 bases. This CDR3 is built from 13 residues. CDR1 KGHDR and CDR2 SFDVKD come from the germline V gene. The CDR3 spells CATSDFSRGEYTF. The CDR3 coding sequence is TGTGCCACCAGTGATTTTAGCAGGGGGGAATACACCTTC.

Many counts were recorded for this clonotype. The V gene is TRBV19, the J gene TRBJ1-5, with D uncertain. The CDR3 loop spans 14 amino acids. V was shortened by 5 bases and J by 4 bases, with 12 bases between the two germline ends. The V gene's germline CDR1 is LNHDA and CDR2 SQIVND (reference sequence). The CDR3 region is CASSLIQDNQPQHF. As DNA, the CDR3 is TGTGCCAGTAGTCTCATTCAGGATAATCAGCCCCAGCATTTT.

The gene calls are TRBV11-2 and TRBJ2-5; unclear D gene. V lost 1 base and J 1 base, leaving 13 bases between the germline ends. Germline V gives CDR1 SGHAT, CDR2 FQNNGV. The length of the CDR3 is 16 residues. The CDR3 sequence is CASSLVRRTAQETQYF. CDR3 DNA: TGTGCCAGCAGCTTAGTACGTCGCACCGCCCAAGAGACCCAGTACTTC.

The chain carries TRBV7-3 and TRBJ1-3; possibly TRBD1 for D (5 bases). Between the trimmed V and J ends, which lost 5 bases and 3 bases, there was a span of 14 bases. This CDR3 is 15 amino acids long. From germline, CDR1 is SGHTA and CDR2 FQGTGA. CDR3 residues: CASSPGRQFGNTIYF. The CDR3 nucleotides are TGTGCCAGCAGCCCCGGCAGACAGTTTGGAAACACCATATATTTT.

This clonotype came up many times. The V gene is TRBV6-1, the J gene TRBJ2-2, with D perhaps TRBD2 (5 bases). This CDR3 region has 17 residues. V gave up 6 bases and J gave up 4 bases, with 21 bases separating them. CDR1 MNHNS and CDR2 SASEGT come from the germline V gene. CDR3 nucleotides: TGTGCCAGCAGACGAACTCCGGGGATAAGCGGCACCGGGGAGCTGTTTTTT. Amino acid sequence: CASRRTPGISGTGELFF.

This clonotype has a count of ten or more. This chain links TRBV28 with TRBJ2-7; no clear D. CDR1 and CDR2 (germline): MDHEN, SYDVKM. CDR3 length equals 14 residues. V was pared by 2 bases and J by 1 base, with 9 bases between. CDR3 nucleotides: TGTGCCAGCAGTTTAATGGGCAGATCCTACGAGCAGTACTTC. Encoded protein: CASSLMGRSYEQYF.

This clonotype was detected ten times or more. The rearrangement uses TRBV6-8 and TRBJ1-3; a possible D gene is TRBD1 (5 bases). Between the trimmed V and J ends, which lost 8 bases and 0 bases, there was a span of 17 bases. The germline V gene has CDR1 MNHGY and CDR2 SAAAGT. The CDR3 runs 16 residues. In DNA form, the CDR3 reads TGTGCCAGCCCGGCCAGGGAGGAAAACTCTGGAAACACCATATATTTT. Translating gives CASPAREENSGNTIYF.

This clonotype has at least ten counts. V gene TRBV28 combines with J gene TRBJ2-2, with D perhaps TRBD1 (6 bases). V shed 3 bases and J shed 5 bases, with 13 bases lying between them. The length of the CDR3 is 15 residues. Germline-derived CDR1 and CDR2 are MDHEN and SYDVKM. CDR3 nucleotides: TGTGCCAGCAGTTTCAGGGGAGAGTTTACCGGGGAGCTGTTTTTT. Amino acid sequence: CASSFRGEFTGELFF.

This clonotype was recorded many times. The rearrangement links TRBV6-1 to TRBJ1-3; 7 bases map to TRBD1. Germline V gene lookup returns CDR1 MNHNS and CDR2 SASEGT. The junction had 4 bases not matched to a gene; V was cut back by 8 bases and J by 0 bases. The CDR3 is 14 residues long. CDR3 region: CASGDRYSGNTIYF. CDR3 coding DNA: TGTGCCAGCGGGGACAGATACTCTGGAAACACCATATATTTT.